One and the same sample provided the 11 T cell receptor beta chains below, sequenced in a study of blood T cell repertoires in COVID-19. The method was immunoSEQ multiplex PCR; TCRdb's version includes in-frame clones alone and lacks a portion of them. This sample carries 75,000 to 90,000 clones, around 88% of them seen once, and the ten largest clones take 8%. Sequenced input: peripheral blood. The receptors here all came from a man aged 45-65 years with active COVID-19.

V usage is TRBV2 and J usage is TRBJ2-1, with 8 bases identical to TRBD2. The CDR3 extends over 14 amino acids. Germline V lookup: CDR1 SNHLY, CDR2 FYNNEI. J gave up 7 bases and V 11 bases, and 13 bases lay outside the gene matches. The CDR3 is CACSGLGASNEQFF. CDR3 nucleotide sequence: TGTGCCTGTTCGGGACTAGGGGCCTCTAATGAGCAGTTCTTC.

This clone has just one count. The chain combines TRBV20-1 with TRBJ1-2; 12 positions match TRBD1. Trimming at V came to 3 bases and at J to 6 bases, leaving 8 bases not matched to a gene. Germline CDR1 and CDR2: DFQATT and SNEGSKA (reference sequence). CDR3 size: 15 residues. CDR3 protein: CSASSGTGGANGYTF. The CDR3 DNA sequence: TGCAGTGCTAGTTCCGGGACAGGGGGCGCAAATGGCTACACCTTC.

The chain recombines TRBV6-5 with TRBJ2-3; 11 positions match TRBD2. V lost 6 bases, J lost 11 bases, and 4 bases stayed unmatched. Per germline, CDR1 MNHEY and CDR2 SVGAGI. The CDR3 runs 12 residues. The CDR3 spells CASSQLAGEQYF. In DNA, the CDR3 is TGTGCCAGCAGCCAACTAGCGGGGGAGCAGTATTTT.

CDR3 sequence reads: CASSLVASGREKQFF. The CDR3 DNA reads TGTGCCAGCAGCTTGGTCGCTAGCGGGAGGGAAAAGCAGTTCTTC. This chain uses TRBV5-6 with TRBJ2-1; 12 bases agree with TRBD2. The length of the CDR3 is 15 residues. CDR1 and CDR2 (germline): SGHDT, YYEEEE. With 0 bases clipped from V and 11 bases from J, the junction kept 6 bases outside the gene matches.

The V call is TRBV30, the J call TRBJ1-3; D is ambiguous. Germline V gene lookup returns CDR1 GTSNPN and CDR2 SVGIG (reference sequence). The CDR3 is 13 amino acids. V lost 1 base and J 3 bases, leaving 7 bases between the germline ends. DNA for the CDR3: TGTGCCTGGAGTGGAGGGTTTGGAAACACCATATATTTT. Its protein is CAWSGGFGNTIYF.

This chain connects TRBV12-5 to TRBJ1-2, with D maybe TRBD1 (5 bases). Trimming took off 8 bases at V and 4 bases at J, with 11 bases between the two ends. The V gene's germline CDR1 is LGHNT and CDR2 FRNRAP. The CDR3 runs to 12 residues. CDR3 sequence: CASSGSGYGYTF. The DNA for the CDR3 is TGTGCTAGTTCAGGGTCGGGCTATGGCTACACCTTC. Based on the CDR3 plus reference TRBV12-5 and TRBJ1-2, the full variable domain is DARVTQTPRHKVTEMGQEVTMRCQPILGHNTVFWYRQTMMQGLELLAYFRNRAPLDDSGMPKDRFSAEMPDATLATLKIQPSEPRDSAVYFCASSGSGYGYTFGSGTRLTVV.

This clone was recorded only once. The chain uses TRBV9 and TRBJ2-7; TRBD1 matches at 9 bases. Germline trimming cut 0 bases from V and 4 bases from J; bases unmatched to any gene: 5. The CDR3 covers 15 residues. CDR1 is SGDLS, CDR2 YYNGEE, per germline. CDR3 DNA: TGTGCCAGCAGCGTAGTTGTACAGGGGGCGTACGAGCAGTACTTC. Translation gives CASSVVVQGAYEQYF.

The chain joins TRBV6-1 to TRBJ2-7; D call uncertain. V was pared by 2 bases and J by 0 bases, with 8 bases between. This CDR3 spans 14 amino acids. Per germline, CDR1 MNHNS and CDR2 SASEGT. The CDR3 nucleotides are TGTGCCAGCAGTGAACTGAAGAGCTCCTACGAGCAGTACTTC. It translates to CASSELKSSYEQYF.

This chain joins TRBV6-1 and TRBJ1-1; D is possibly TRBD1 (6 bases). V was pared by 1 base and J by 0 bases, with 21 bases between. Germline assignment: CDR1 MNHNS and CDR2 SASEGT. This CDR3 comprises 19 residues. CDR3 DNA sequence: TGTGCCAGCAGTGAAGGGATGATCAGGGGTAACTACTTGAACACTGAAGCTTTCTTT. It encodes CASSEGMIRGNYLNTEAFF.

The gene calls are TRBV6-1 and TRBJ2-7, with 10 bases lining up with TRBD2. The CDR3 contains 17 residues. Germline V gives CDR1 MNHNS, CDR2 SASEGT. Trimming removed 1 base from V and 3 bases from J; junction bases left unmatched: 9. The CDR3 region has the DNA TGTGCCAGCAGTGAAGTGGGACGGCTAGCGGGAGTCTACGAGCAGTACTTC. Amino acid sequence: CASSEVGRLAGVYEQYF.

V and J are TRBV7-6 and TRBJ2-6, with TRBD1 identical over 9 bases. This CDR3 spans 18 amino acids. With 5 bases clipped from V and 2 bases from J, the junction kept 10 bases outside the gene matches. Germline V gene sequence: CDR1 SGHVS, CDR2 FNYEAQ. The CDR3 is CASSPRPGTGTGANVLTF. The CDR3 coding sequence is TGTGCCAGCAGCCCCCGTCCCGGGACAGGGACTGGGGCCAACGTCCTGACTTTC.